The entry below describes one T cell receptor (beta chain). Its antigen is still unknown. With a J-beta primer mix and a sample-barcoded 5' primer, a second PCR ran 7 to 11 cycles. TCRdb passed the 5' RACE reads through MiXCR, listing each CDR3 protein once. This table holds roughly 2 million distinct CDR3 sequences, 40% to 55% found once. The data belong to a study of blood T cells in healthy people across ages. The CDR3 spans 14 residues. Germline CDR1 is DFQATT and CDR2 is SNEGSKA (reference sequence). The ends lost 5 bases at V and 6 bases at J; junction bases unmatched: 12. General study results and limits: Strongly correlated with naive T cell percentage was TCR beta diversity.

Isolating PBMCs gave at least 6 million of these cells per sample. The sequenced sample consisted of blood. The sequence derives from a woman aged 40 to 55 in good health. V usage is TRBV20-1 and J usage is TRBJ1-2; 7 nucleotides match TRBD1. CDR3 loop: CSASGQIFQDGYTF. CDR3 nucleotides: TGCAGTGCTTCGGGACAGATCTTTCAGGATGGCTACACCTTC.